This T cell receptor (beta chain) was found in a study of T cell repertoires in cytomegalovirus infection. In the study overall: CMV infection together with matching HLA type was indicated by public TCR beta signatures. Study observations and caveats: Clonotypes of TCR beta that were HLA-C-restricted and CMV-specific dominated the ex vivo response.

This clonotype turned up a few times. Its antigen is not known. TCRdb ran MiXCR on the reads and lists one entry per CDR3 protein. The table lists some 150,000 distinct CDR3 sequences, roughly a third of them singletons. The source is a human donor in good health (CMV status not recorded). Some clones in this sample may be carry-over from other donors' samples. Sample: CD8+ T cells from cultured PBMCs, taken from culture after CMV antigen stimulation.

The CDR3 DNA follows: TGCGCCAGCAGCCAAGAAGGTCCCGGGACATCTTACGGCGGGGAGCTGTTTTTT. Amino acid sequence: CASSQEGPGTSYGGELFF. V usage is TRBV4-1 and J usage is TRBJ2-2; TRBD1 is a possible D gene (6 bases). The length of the CDR3 is 18 residues. The germline CDR1 and CDR2 sequences are MGHRA and YSYEKL. The V end lost 0 bases, the J end lost 7 bases, and 21 bases lay between the germline ends.